The 11 T cell receptor beta chains listed next were all sequenced from one sample in a study of T cell repertoires in cytomegalovirus infection. TCRdb ran MiXCR on the reads and lists one entry per CDR3 protein. The sample holds about a million distinct CDR3 sequences, about 33% seen once. The antigens for these receptors are not known. Here the sequenced sample was cultured CD8+ T cells from PBMCs, taken from culture after CMV antigen stimulation. The receptors shown here come from a human donor in good health (CMV status not recorded). Some clones in this sample may be carry-over from other donors' samples.

This clonotype was recorded at least ten times. The V gene is TRBV6-1, the J gene TRBJ2-6; the match to TRBD1 covers 9 bases. The CDR3 is 18 residues long. CDR1 is MNHNS, CDR2 SASEGT, per germline. V lost 3 bases to trimming and J lost 0 bases; unmatched junction nucleotides: 6. CDR3 sequence reads: CASSDRDRAYSGANVLTF. CDR3 bases: TGTGCCAGCAGTGATAGGGACAGGGCCTACTCTGGGGCCAACGTCCTGACTTTC.

The chain carries TRBV6-6 and TRBJ1-4; D ambiguous. This CDR3 spans 12 amino acids. Germline lookup yields CDR1 MNHNY and CDR2 SVGAGI (reference sequence). The germline V and J ends were trimmed by 0 bases and 8 bases, with 4 bases remaining between them. The CDR3, as DNA: TGTGCCAGCAGTTACTCCAGGGAAAAACTGTTTTTT. Protein product: CASSYSREKLFF.

The table lists this clonotype with a few counts. An end of the junction differs from the germline gene, which may be a read error. The V call is TRBV7-7, the J call TRBJ2-2; D remains ambiguous. The germline gives CDR1 SSHAT, CDR2 FNYEAQ (reference sequence). The CDR3 runs 14 residues. In DNA form, the CDR3 reads TGTGCTAGCAGCCATATTTCTAGGACCGGGGAGCTGTTTTTT. This translates into CASSHISRTGELFF.

This clonotype was detected a few times. V is TRBV12-3 or TRBV12-4 and J is TRBJ1-1, with D hard to call. The CDR3 runs to 14 residues. Deletions cut 2 bases from V and 1 base from J, with 8 bases between. CDR3 residues: CASSLRAGNTEAFF. The CDR3 nucleotides read TGTGCCAGCAGTTTACGGGCGGGGAACACTGAAGCTTTCTTT.

This chain uses TRBV13 with TRBJ1-1; possibly TRBD1 for D (6 bases). V lost 5 bases, J lost 4 bases, and 14 bases lay in between. This CDR3 contains 14 residues. Looked up from germline, CDR1 is PRHDT and CDR2 is FYEKMQ (reference sequence). The CDR3, as DNA: TGTGCCAGCAGCCCAGAAGGACAGTCCACTGAAGCTTTCTTT. Translating gives CASSPEGQSTEAFF. The full variable domain, its missing parts supplied by reference TRBV13 and TRBJ1-1, is AAGVIQSPRHLIKEKRETATLKCYPIPRHDTVYWYQQGPGQDPQFLISFYEKMQSDKGSIPDRFSAQQFSDYHSELNMSSLELGDSALYFCASSPEGQSTEAFFGQGTRLTVV.

The J gene is TRBJ2-7, the V gene TRBV6-6, with D perhaps matching TRBD1 or TRBD2 (5 bases each). The CDR3 length is 15 residues. The V gene's germline CDR1 is MNHNY and CDR2 SVGAGI (reference sequence). V lost 1 base, J lost 3 bases, and 13 bases lay in between. CDR3 region: CASSYLGTYFYEQYV. Written as DNA, the CDR3 is TGTGCCAGCAGTTACTTGGGGACGTACTTCTACGAGCAGTACGTC.

Note on this clonotype: At one end, the junction sequence differs from germline, possibly due to a read error. This sequence joins TRBV7-9 and TRBJ2-3; maybe TRBD2 (6 bases). The CDR3 length is 14 residues. CDR1 is SEHNR and CDR2 is FQNEAQ in the germline V gene (reference sequence). CDR3 protein: CAGSLGTSTDTQYF. The DNA for the CDR3 is TGTGCCGGCAGCCTTGGGACTAGCACAGATACGCAGTATTTT.

The chain has TRBV4-3 and TRBJ1-1; 10 positions agree with TRBD1. CDR3 length: 16 residues. Unmatched junction bases numbered 5, after V lost 4 bases and J lost 0 bases. Germline CDR1 and CDR2: LGHNA and YSLEER. For the CDR3, the DNA is TGCGCCAGCAGCCCGACAGGGGGCTTCATGAACACTGAAGCTTTCTTT. Its protein product is CASSPTGGFMNTEAFF.

The gene calls are TRBV7-3 and TRBJ2-1; 9 bases are a match to TRBD1. J gave up 15 bases and V 3 bases, and 6 bases lay outside the gene matches. CDR1 and CDR2 (germline): SGHTA, FQGTGA. The CDR3 loop spans 12 amino acids. This CDR3 is CASSLGGTGLFF. The CDR3 DNA reads as TGTGCCAGCAGCTTGGGGGGGACAGGGCTGTTCTTC.

The rearrangement joins TRBV7-9 to TRBJ1-1, with D unresolved. The CDR3 totals 15 residues. The ends were cut back, 4 bases at V and 3 bases at J, with 15 bases in the middle. CDR1 SEHNR and CDR2 FQNEAQ come from the germline V gene (reference sequence). The DNA for the CDR3 is TGTGCCAGCAGCTACCGCCTCGGGGAGGACACTGAAGCTTTCTTT. Translating gives CASSYRLGEDTEAFF.

This clonotype was picked up a small number of times. The chain combines TRBV6-2 or TRBV6-3 with TRBJ1-1; D call uncertain. With 2 bases removed from V and 4 bases from J, the gap between germline ends came to 8 bases. Germline loops: CDR1 MNHEY, CDR2 SVGEGT. This CDR3 is built from 13 residues. CDR3 coding DNA: TGTGCCAGCAGTTACGGGGATCCCACTGAAGCTTTCTTT. This translates into CASSYGDPTEAFF.